The table lists the clone carrying this T cell receptor beta chain with a few counts. Its antigen is not known. The data belong to a study of T cell repertoires in cytomegalovirus infection. Study context: HLA-B-restricted CMV epitopes that are well studied, plus recently identified HLA-C-restricted ones, were used by the study.

The study's findings and limits: CMV-specific HLA-C-restricted TCR beta clonotypes dominated the ex vivo response. Cumulative frequency (of public TCR beta family members) identified carriers of CMV plus the relevant HLA.

The CDR3 sequence is 11 residues long. V was pared by 8 bases and J by 8 bases, with 10 bases between. Germline CDR1 reads MDHEN; CDR2 reads SYDVKM. TCRdb redid the calling of the reads with MiXCR, one entry per CDR3 protein. The sample shows approximately 910,000 distinct CDR3 sequences, around 29% of them seen only once. This chain links TRBV28 with TRBJ2-1; the D is unclear. Sequences were derived from cultured CD8+ T cells from PBMCs, sampled from culture after CMV antigen stimulation. This receptor was identified in a human donor in good health (CMV status not recorded). Some clones in this sample may be carry-over from other donors' samples. Here the CDR3 DNA reads TGTGCCAGCCTGGTACTTGATGAGCAGTTCTTC. This sequence encodes CASLVLDEQFF.